These 22 T cell receptor beta chains share one sample of origin, sequenced in a study of blood T cells in healthy people across ages. A second PCR, run for about 6 to 11 cycles, used a sample-barcoded 5' primer plus a J-beta primer mix. TCRdb independently ran MiXCR on the 5' RACE reads; one entry per CDR3 protein. The data show some 1.5 million distinct CDR3 sequences, 28% seen once. Material: blood. The receptors here all came from a woman in her thirties in good health.

V gene TRBV2 combines with J gene TRBJ1-5; D gene unclear. CDR1 is SNHLY, CDR2 FYNNEI, per germline. V lost 3 bases and J lost 6, with 15 bases in between. The CDR3 loop spans 15 amino acids. CDR3 amino acids: CASSEDDIGSQPQHF. In nucleotides, the CDR3 is TGTGCCAGCAGTGAGGACGATATAGGCAGTCAGCCCCAGCATTTT.

The chain couples TRBV5-4 to TRBJ2-1, with 11 bases lining up with TRBD2. The CDR3 covers 16 residues. The germline V gene encodes CDR1 SGHNT and CDR2 YYREEE (reference sequence). V gave up 5 bases and J gave up 5 bases; unmatched junction bases: 9. The CDR3 protein is CASRGTSGDPDNEQFF. The DNA of the CDR3 is TGTGCCAGCAGGGGGACTAGCGGAGATCCGGACAATGAGCAGTTCTTC.

This clonotype has at least ten counts. This chain links TRBV20-1 with TRBJ2-7, with D possibly TRBD2 on 5 matching bases. CDR3 length: 14 residues. Germline V lookup: CDR1 DFQATT, CDR2 SNEGSKA (reference sequence). The V end lost 3 bases, the J end lost 2 bases, and 14 bases lay between the germline ends. DNA for the CDR3: TGCAGTGCTAGGGCTCGCGGGCGTACCTACGAGCAGTACTTC. Protein sequence: CSARARGRTYEQYF.

The V gene is TRBV14, the J gene TRBJ2-1; a weak D match, TRBD1 (6 bases). V was shortened by 9 bases and J by 6 bases, with 15 bases between the two germline ends. Germline V gene sequence: CDR1 SGHDN, CDR2 FVKESK. The CDR3 spans 13 residues. The CDR3 is CASEFRGSNEQFF. The CDR3 DNA follows: TGTGCCAGTGAGTTCAGGGGATCCAATGAGCAGTTCTTC. The full variable domain, its missing parts supplied by reference TRBV14 and TRBJ2-1, is EAGVTQFPSHSVIEKGQTVTLRCDPISGHDNLYWYRRVMGKEIKFLLHFVKESKQDESGMPNNRFLAERTGGTYSTLKVQPAELEDSGVYFCASEFRGSNEQFFGPGTRLTVL.

The V and J genes are TRBV19 and TRBJ1-2; TRBD1 aligns across 8 bases. The CDR3 consists of 12 residues. Germline lookup yields CDR1 LNHDA and CDR2 SQIVND (reference sequence). The V segment lost 9 bases and the J segment 4 bases; nucleotides outside the gene matches: 4. The CDR3 DNA reads as TGTGCCAGCCAAGGGACAGGCTATGGCTACACCTTC. It codes for CASQGTGYGYTF. The full variable domain, in which reference TRBV19 and TRBJ1-2 provide the parts outside the CDR3, is DGGITQSPKYLFRKEGQNVTLSCEQNLNHDAMYWYRQDPGQGLRLIYYSQIVNDFQKGDIAEGYSVSREKKESFPLTVTSAQKNPTAFYLCASQGTGYGYTFGSGTRLTVV.

This clonotype was seen many times. The J gene is TRBJ2-5, the V gene TRBV5-1; TRBD1 matches 12 bases. Losses at the gene ends were 3 bases for V and 11 bases for J; bases not matched to a gene: 14. The CDR3 contains 16 residues. Germline loops: CDR1 SGHRS, CDR2 YFSETQ. The CDR3 nucleotides read TGCGCCAGCAGCTCCCTACCGGGACAGGGGGCGAGGGAGCAGTACTTC. Translated, it gives CASSSLPGQGAREQYF.

This clonotype was picked up a small number of times. The V gene is TRBV28, the J gene TRBJ1-1; D unresolved. Germline values: CDR1 MDHEN, CDR2 SYDVKM. V shed 3 bases and J shed 2 bases, with 10 bases lying between them. The CDR3 length is 14 residues. CDR3 residues: CASSFPPLNTEAFF. DNA of the CDR3: TGTGCCAGCAGTTTTCCCCCGTTAAACACTGAAGCTTTCTTT.

This clonotype was seen a few times. The junction shows a germline mismatch at one end, possibly a read error. The V call is TRBV12-3 or TRBV12-4, the J call TRBJ2-5; the D gene is possibly TRBD1 (6 bases). This CDR3 is 16 amino acids long. The DNA of the CDR3 is TGTACCAGCAGTTTCGCGAATCAGGGGTCGGAAGAGACCCAGTACTTC. Translation: CTSSFANQGSEETQYF.

V is TRBV12-3 or TRBV12-4 and J is TRBJ2-2; D gene unclear. The ends were cut back, 3 bases at V and 1 base at J, with 6 bases in the middle. This CDR3 has 14 amino acids. CDR3 bases: TGTGCCAGCAGTTTTACAAAGAACACCGGGGAGCTGTTTTTT. This codes for CASSFTKNTGELFF.

This clonotype was counted a few times. The genes are TRBV24-1 and TRBJ1-1; no definite D call. With 6 bases removed from V and 0 bases from J, the gap between germline ends came to 7 bases. Per the germline V gene, CDR1 is KGHDR and CDR2 is SFDVKD. This CDR3 spans 13 amino acids. The CDR3 here is CATSNQLNTEAFF. The CDR3 coding sequence is TGTGCCACCAGTAACCAGCTGAACACTGAAGCTTTCTTT.

This rearrangement joins TRBV5-1 to TRBJ1-3; D ambiguous. V shed 4 bases and J shed 0 bases, with 8 bases lying between them. Germline CDR1 is SGHRS and CDR2 is YFSETQ. The length of the CDR3 is 14 residues. The CDR3 coding sequence is TGCGCCAGCAGCGCATCGTCCTCTGGAAACACCATATATTTT. It yields the protein CASSASSSGNTIYF.

This clonotype has ten or more counts. The rearrangement joins TRBV12-3 or TRBV12-4 to TRBJ2-1; TRBD2 matches at 11 bases. This CDR3 has 15 amino acids. The trim removed 6 bases at V and 2 bases at J, leaving 3 bases unmatched. The CDR3 region has the DNA TGTGCCAGCAGGCTAGCGGGAGGTCCCTACAATGAGCAGTTCTTC. Amino acids: CASRLAGGPYNEQFF.

The rearrangement uses TRBV7-2 and TRBJ2-5; 9 bases map to TRBD2. CDR1 SGHTA and CDR2 FQGNSA come from the germline V gene. Trimming at V came to 5 bases and at J to 7 bases, leaving 5 bases not matched to a gene. CDR3 length equals 13 residues. The CDR3, as DNA: TGTGCCAGCAGCCCACTAGCGGGCCCGACCCAGTACTTC. Residues: CASSPLAGPTQYF.

The chain uses TRBV2 and TRBJ1-2; no clear D. CDR3 length: 12 residues. The V end lost 4 bases, the J end lost 4 bases, and 7 bases lay between the germline ends. Germline V CDR1 and CDR2: SNHLY, FYNNEI. CDR3 sequence (DNA): TGTGCCAGCAGTGCTTCCCTCTATGGCTACACCTTC. This codes for CASSASLYGYTF.

V gene TRBV5-1 combines with J gene TRBJ2-1; TRBD1 is a possible D gene (5 bases). This CDR3 contains 15 residues. Trimming shortened V by 1 base and J by 10 bases, and 18 bases separated the two germline ends. Germline lookup yields CDR1 SGHRS and CDR2 YFSETQ. Here the CDR3 reads CASSLLWGAVGEQFF. DNA of the CDR3: TGCGCCAGCAGCTTGCTGTGGGGCGCGGTGGGGGAGCAGTTCTTC.

This clonotype turned up a few times. This sequence joins TRBV5-1 and TRBJ2-1; TRBD2 matches at 7 bases. The CDR3 is 16 residues long. Germline CDR1 and CDR2: SGHRS and YFSETQ. V dropped 4 bases and J dropped 2; count of bases not matched to a gene: 9. CDR3 sequence: CASSPRAGPPYNEQFF. CDR3 bases: TGCGCCAGCAGCCCCAGAGCGGGGCCCCCCTACAATGAGCAGTTCTTC.

The chain carries TRBV20-1 and TRBJ2-3; 8 bases are shared with TRBD2. The CDR3 totals 17 residues. V lost 0 bases to trimming and J lost 6 bases; unmatched junction nucleotides: 14. The germline CDR1 and CDR2 sequences are DFQATT and SNEGSKA (reference sequence). The CDR3 nucleotides read TGCAGTGCTAGAGATCGTAGCGGGACCATAGCTATGGATACGCAGTATTTT. Amino acids: CSARDRSGTIAMDTQYF.

This clonotype has only a few counts. The chain couples TRBV2 to TRBJ1-3; 7 nucleotides line up with TRBD1. J gave up 2 bases and V 5 bases, and 3 bases lay outside the gene matches. There are 14 residues in the CDR3. Germline V gene sequence: CDR1 SNHLY, CDR2 FYNNEI. CDR3 in DNA: TGTGCCAGCAGTCCGGACAGGCCTGGAAACACCATATATTTT. This codes for CASSPDRPGNTIYF.

The gene calls are TRBV29-1 and TRBJ1-1; D is unresolved. Germline V gene lookup returns CDR1 SQVTM and CDR2 ANQGSEA. CDR3 length: 12 amino acids. V was cut by 5 bases and J by 0 bases, with 7 bases left in between. In DNA form, the CDR3 reads TGCAGCGTTTATAGAATGAACACTGAAGCTTTCTTT. Its translation: CSVYRMNTEAFF.

Only a few counts were recorded for this clonotype. This chain connects TRBV7-2 to TRBJ2-7, with a weak D call TRBD2 (5 bases). Germline CDR1 SGHTA, CDR2 FQGNSA. V was pared by 1 base and J by 2 bases, with 12 bases between. The length of the CDR3 is 15 residues. The CDR3 coding sequence is TGTGCCAGCAGCTTAGGTCCGGACTGGACCTACGAGCAGTACTTC. Protein sequence: CASSLGPDWTYEQYF.

This clonotype was observed a few times. The CDR3 sequence is CASSQVIGQDRKLFF. The CDR3 DNA reads as TGCGCCAGCAGCCAAGTTATTGGACAGGACCGAAAACTGTTTTTT. The chain carries TRBV4-3 and TRBJ1-4; 7 positions agree with TRBD1. CDR1 LGHNA and CDR2 YSLEER come from the germline V gene. This CDR3 is 15 amino acids long. V lost 1 base, J lost 10 bases, and 9 bases stayed unmatched.

As to this clonotype: Being one base from a much bigger clone, this may be a read error. This chain links TRBV4-2 with TRBJ2-1; unclear D gene. CDR3 length equals 13 residues. CDR1 and CDR2 (germline): LGHNA, YNFKEQ. Between the trimmed V and J ends, which lost 3 bases and 13 bases, there was a span of 16 bases. CDR3 DNA: TGTGCCAGCAGCCAGTATCAGGCGGAGACCCAGTTCTTC. It codes for CASSQYQAETQFF.